This note documents a single T cell receptor beta chain sequence. The antigen remains undetermined. The protocol was immunoSEQ multiplex PCR, while the TCRdb copy is restricted to in-frame clones and leaves out a portion. Here the sample spans 160,000 or so clones, around 89% being singletons. The CDR3 extends over 17 amino acids. Trimming took 0 bases from V and 2 from J, leaving 16 bases between them. The germline CDR1 and CDR2 sequences are SGHRS and YFSETQ. These data are taken from a study of cytomegalovirus exposure and HLA in healthy donors. Across the study: A subsequent analysis stated that the 95 to 150 validation repertoires were run on the same platform as the roughly 670 first-cohort repertoires. The study's findings and limits: The CMV antigen specificity of a few CMV-associated chains was confirmed through in vitro analysis. Reports indicated that the classifier achieved high specificity and sensitivity in diagnosing cytomegalovirus status. The study put some 150 TCR beta chains on its list as cytomegalovirus-associated.

The specimen was PBMCs. The chain uses TRBV5-1 and TRBJ2-3; D remains unclear. This TCR derives from a man younger than 35 in good health and CMV-seronegative. The CDR3 DNA reads TGCGCCAGCAGCTTGGGGCAGCAAAGACTCCTCACAGATACGCAGTATTTT. This gives the protein CASSLGQQRLLTDTQYF.